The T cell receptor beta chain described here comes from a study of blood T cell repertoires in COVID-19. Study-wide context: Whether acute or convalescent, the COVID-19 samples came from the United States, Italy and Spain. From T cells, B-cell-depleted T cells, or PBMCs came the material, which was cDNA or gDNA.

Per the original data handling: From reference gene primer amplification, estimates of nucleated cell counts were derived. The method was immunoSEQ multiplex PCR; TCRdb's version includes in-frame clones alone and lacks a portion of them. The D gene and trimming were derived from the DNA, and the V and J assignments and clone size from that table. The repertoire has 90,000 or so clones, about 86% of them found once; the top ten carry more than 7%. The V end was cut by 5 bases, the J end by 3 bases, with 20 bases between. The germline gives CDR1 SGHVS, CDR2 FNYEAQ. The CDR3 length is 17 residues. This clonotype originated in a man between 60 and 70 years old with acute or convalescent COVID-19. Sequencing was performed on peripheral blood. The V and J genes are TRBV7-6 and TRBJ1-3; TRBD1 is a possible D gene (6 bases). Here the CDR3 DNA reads TGTGCCAGCAGCCCCTTACGGGGTGGGGGCTTTGGAAACACCATATATTTT. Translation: CASSPLRGGGFGNTIYF.